A selection of T cell receptor beta chains follows, all from one sample in a study of T-cell memory formation after mild COVID-19. Each CDR3 protein gets one entry after TCRdb re-called the 5' RACE reads with MiXCR. The table lists 580,000 or so distinct CDR3 sequences, roughly a sixth of them singletons. The sample comprised PBMCs or a T cell subset sorted from them (not recorded which). The receptors were sampled from an adult woman who had mild COVID-19 (a few samples of this study predate the infection). Cell type and time point are not known. Each CDR3 is given with its conserved first and last residue. Fields, in order: D gene, V gene, clone size, J gene, CDR3 length, CDR3 protein, CDR3 DNA. The D gene is left open where the match is weak. Rows give clone size only sometimes, using once, few, many, or a class for an expanded clone.

TRBD1,TRBV3-1,-,TRBJ1-1,13,CASSQRDSHEAFF,TGTGCCAGCAGCCAAAGGGACAGCCATGAAGCTTTCTTT
-,TRBV19,-,TRBJ2-3,14,CASTSPGGPDTQYF,TGTGCCAGTACCTCCCCTGGGGGACCAGATACGCAGTATTTT
TRBD2,TRBV12-3/TRBV12-4,few,TRBJ2-7,15,CASSLGGKLIYEQYF,TGTGCCAGCAGCCTGGGGGGGAAACTAATCTACGAGCAGTACTTC
TRBD1,TRBV6-6,once,TRBJ1-6,15,CSSSSGTESNSPLHF,TGTTCCAGCAGTTCCGGGACAGAATCTAATTCACCCCTCCACTTT
-,TRBV27,few,TRBJ2-3,15,CASSRKVLSTDTQYF,TGTGCCAGCAGCCGCAAGGTGCTTTCCACAGATACGCAGTATTTT
-,TRBV9,once,TRBJ2-3,16,CASSVRPTGSTDTQYF,TGTGCCAGCAGCGTAAGACCAACGGGGTCCACAGATACGCAGTATTTT
-,TRBV3-1,few,TRBJ2-1,15,CASSQGPTRRNEQFF,TGTGCCAGCAGCCAAGGCCCTACTAGACGCAATGAGCAGTTCTTC
-,TRBV20-1,few,TRBJ2-7,14,CSARGAGVRHEQYF,TGCAGTGCTAGGGGGGCGGGGGTGCGTCACGAGCAGTACTTC
TRBD2,TRBV4-1,-,TRBJ2-7,15,CASSQFNSGAYEQYF,TGCGCCAGCAGCCAATTTAACAGCGGGGCCTACGAGCAGTACTTC
-,TRBV6-5,few,TRBJ1-3,11,CASTRGNTIYF,TGTGCCAGCACCCGTGGAAACACCATATATTTT
TRBD2,TRBV6-1,few,TRBJ2-1,15,CASSEDLAGRGEQFF,TGTGCCAGCAGTGAAGATTTAGCGGGACGGGGTGAGCAGTTCTTC
TRBD2,TRBV7-2,-,TRBJ2-3,12,CASSPAGVTQYF,TGTGCCAGCAGCCCAGCGGGGGTTACGCAGTATTTT
-,TRBV5-1,few,TRBJ1-1,17,CASSLAGDGNGNTEAFF,TGCGCCAGCAGCTTGGCTGGGGACGGGAACGGGAACACTGAAGCTTTCTTT
TRBD1,TRBV5-1,many,TRBJ1-1,14,CASSWGTGGTEAFF,TGCGCCAGCAGCTGGGGGACAGGGGGCACTGAAGCTTTCTTT
TRBD1,TRBV12-3/TRBV12-4,few,TRBJ2-6,17,CASSPRTGNSGANVLTF,TGTGCCAGCAGTCCCCGGACAGGTAACTCTGGGGCCAACGTCCTGACTTTC
-,TRBV5-5,-,TRBJ2-1,13,CASSPSWGDEQFF,TGTGCCAGCAGCCCCTCATGGGGGGATGAGCAGTTCTTC
TRBD2,TRBV29-1,-,TRBJ2-1,13,CSDRTSIYNEQFF,TGCAGCGACAGGACTAGCATATACAATGAGCAGTTCTTC